This TCR beta chain was identified during a study of vaccination and CD4 T cells after COVID-19 (dated by TCRdb to between 2020 and 2023). In the study overall: SARS-CoV-2 positivity had been established in the convalescent patients by nasal swab PCR, and mild disease was recorded in under ten of these patients and severe disease in one. The convalescent cohort included six males and four females, with two Hispanic individuals, seven Caucasians, two Asians and one multiracial person. Participants received two doses of either the Pfizer-BioNTech BNT162b2 vaccine (n=8) or the Moderna mRNA-1273 vaccine (n=2). Post-COVID blood samples were collected from convalescent patients a median of approximately 93 days after diagnosis, with a range of about 35 to 170 days. Post-vaccine blood samples were obtained a median of around 74 days after the second vaccine dose, with a range of roughly 12 to 250 days. The cultures were stimulated with overlapping spike peptide pools from SARS-CoV-2 and from the common cold coronaviruses HCoV-NL63, HCoV-OC43 and HCoV-229E. In control cultures, a CEFX viral epitope pool was used as positive control, an HIV-1 Nef peptide pool was used as negative control, or no peptide was added. The spike-specific CD4+ TCR repertoire was compared before and after mRNA vaccination in around ten COVID-19 convalescent patients and several infection-naive healthy vaccine recipients. General findings and caveats noted by the study authors: In convalescent patients, a median roughly 86% of post-vaccine SARS-CoV-2-reactive clones were detected only after vaccination, suggesting vaccine-specific priming. Nearly all vaccine-specific clones in convalescent patients (304 of 307) were mono-reactive for SARS-CoV-2 spike rather than cross-reactive with common cold coronaviruses. The median count of SARS-CoV-2-reactive clonotypes went up from roughly 21 after infection to about 41 after vaccination, although the change was not significant. The number of convalescent patients in the study was relatively small, and the study did not examine early timepoints following natural infection.

Libraries were prepared through PCR. DNA from cultured CD4+ T cells was subjected to TCR sequencing with the Oncomine TCR Beta short-read assay at the Johns Hopkins FTIC core. Genomic DNA was extracted from the cultured CD4+ T cells with the QIAamp micro DNA kit. The Oncomine TCR Beta libraries from cultured CD4+ T cells were pooled using unique dual indexes and then sequenced on an Illumina iSeq 100. The authors' pipeline ran thus. Non-productive sequences were removed, and CDR3s that did not start with C, did not end with F or W, or were shorter than 7 amino acids were discarded. The MANAFEST web application identified antigen-specific clonotypes by comparing peptide-stimulated wells against reference wells and other culture wells. Positive clones required FDR below 0.05, an odds ratio above 5, and productive frequency above 0.1% in at least two of three replicate wells. Cross-reactive clonotypes were defined as significantly expanded in both SARS-CoV-2 spike wells and at least one common cold coronavirus spike condition. Similarity between CDR3 sequences was evaluated in R version 3.6.1 using Levenshtein distances (stringdist) and unrooted phylogenetic trees (ape). The raw public reads went through TCRdb reprocessing: fastp at Q25, MiXCR clone calling, in-frame beta chains kept. Every CDR3 protein is listed once, alongside the most common genes and DNA of its rows. TCRdb's processing, not the authors' own work, is the source of the V and J calls. The sample yields approximately 3,100 distinct CDR3 sequences; about 53% were counted once. The ten largest clones take up approximately 17% of the sample.

The V end loses 7 bases and the J end loses 6 bases, and a stretch of 19 bases separates them. From its cysteine to its phenylalanine, the CDR3 spans 15 amino acids. Only the CDR3 portion is preserved as DNA: 45 bases, with reading frame beginning at the first base. From a lookup of the germline V gene, CDR1 and CDR2 are KGHDR and SFDVKD. As a fraction of the sample, this clonotype is large (0.1 to 1%). Its antigen is still unknown. Nothing much larger sits one base from this clone, and base qualities are not available. This sample's treatment or condition label indicates: approximately 9-day PBMC culture with coronavirus spike peptide pools or control peptides (ViraFEST assay). To expand antigen-specific T cells with peptide pools and then pick out the expanded clonotypes through TCR sequencing, the study relied on the ViraFEST assay. The convalescent patients' positive SARS-CoV-2 PCR tests fell between March and December 2020, which was before the Alpha, Beta and Delta variants emerged in the United States. Each well held approximately 2 million PBMCs cultured in IMDM containing about 5% human AB serum and approximately 9.8 IU/ml IL-2, with 10 ug/ml peptide pools added. Half of the culture medium was replaced with fresh IL-2-containing medium on days 3 and 7. After 10 to 11 days of culture, CD4+ T cells were isolated by negative selection with the EasySep CD4+ T cell isolation kit. Ficoll-Paque Plus gradient centrifugation was used to isolate PBMCs from whole blood, and the isolated PBMCs were then either used fresh or cryopreserved at -140C. Each culture condition was generally run in triplicate wells.

Recombination joined TRBV24-1 with TRBJ2-3, with no confident D gene call. What was sequenced was CD4+ T cells from blood, cultured in vitro. This TCR was recovered from a human donor who had recovered from COVID-19. The nucleotide sequence is TGTGCCACCAGCCTCACCGGGTCCGCAGGCGATACGCAGTATTTT. Its protein is CATSLTGSAGDTQYF.